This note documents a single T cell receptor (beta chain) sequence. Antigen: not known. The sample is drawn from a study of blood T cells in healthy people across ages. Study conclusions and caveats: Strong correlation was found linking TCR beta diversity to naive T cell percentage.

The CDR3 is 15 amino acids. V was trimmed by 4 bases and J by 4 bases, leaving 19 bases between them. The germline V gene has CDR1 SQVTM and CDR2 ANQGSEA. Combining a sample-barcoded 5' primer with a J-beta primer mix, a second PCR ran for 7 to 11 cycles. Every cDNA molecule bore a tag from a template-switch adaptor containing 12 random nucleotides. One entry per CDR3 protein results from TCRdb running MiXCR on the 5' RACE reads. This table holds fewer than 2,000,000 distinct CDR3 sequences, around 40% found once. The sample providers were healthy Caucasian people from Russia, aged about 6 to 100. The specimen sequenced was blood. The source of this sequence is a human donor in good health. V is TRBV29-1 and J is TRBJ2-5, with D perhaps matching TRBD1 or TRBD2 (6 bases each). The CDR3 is CSVARSGAGGETQYF. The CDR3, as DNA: TGCAGCGTTGCAAGGTCGGGGGCCGGGGGAGAGACCCAGTACTTC.